Reported below is one T cell receptor beta chain. The sample is drawn from a study of STAT5B mutations in CD4+ large granular lymphocyte leukemia. In the study overall: Among healthy controls, a particular HLA allele went with more CDR3 'QG' motifs.

Original methodology: Productive clonotypes were detectable down to 2.59 x 10-5 frequency. Data came from immunoSEQ multiplex PCR; TCRdb stores just in-frame clones and leaves some out. The V and J calls and clone size were taken over from that table, and D and trimming were inferred from the DNA. Here the sample spans under 25,000 clones, about 79% being singletons. Trimming removed 5 bases from V and 3 bases from J; junction bases left unmatched: 10. CDR1 and CDR2 (germline): LNHDA, SQIVND (reference sequence). The CDR3 is 16 residues long. This TCR was sampled from a human donor in good health. The chain carries TRBV19 and TRBJ1-3; 7 bases are shared with TRBD1. Specimen: CD4+ T cells from blood buffy coats. The CDR3 DNA is TGTGCCAGTAGTCCGACAGGGTCTTTCGGTGGAAACACCATATATTTT. This encodes CASSPTGSFGGNTIYF.